The 25 T cell receptor beta chains given below trace back to one sample, sequenced in a study of shared clonotypes between healthy human individuals (dated by TCRdb to the early 2020s). CD8 naive samples were obtained by positive selection for CCR7 among CD45RO-negative cells, yielding a CD45RA+CCR7+ population from which TemRA cells were excluded. The protocol used for the library was the immunoSEQ multiplex PCR assay. TCRdb's version of the immuneACCESS table is confined to in-frame rearrangements and falls short of the full clone set. An unresolved V gene accounts for under half of the shortfall where checked; the remainder is of unknown origin. Counted in this sample were about 1.9 million clones; 90% to 95% of them appeared once. The top ten hold approximately 1.6% of the sample. The sequencing input was naive CD8+ T cells from PBMCs. What the cell subset or site label conveys for this sample: CD45RA+CCR7+. These receptors originate from a man aged 18 to 35 in good health. Some clones in this sample may be carry-over from other donors' samples.

J is TRBJ2-3 and V is TRBV27, with TRBD2 matching 11 bases. V lost 6 bases to trimming and J lost 5 bases; unmatched junction nucleotides: 7. The CDR3 extends over 15 amino acids. Germline V gives CDR1 MNHEY, CDR2 SMNVEV (reference sequence). Here the CDR3 reads CASSPGLAGGDTQYF. For the CDR3, the DNA is TGTGCCAGCAGCCCGGGGCTAGCGGGAGGAGATACGCAGTATTTT.

The chain couples TRBV5-5 to TRBJ2-7, with 7 bases aligning to TRBD2. The V and J ends lost 3 bases and 1 base, in that order; junction bases with no gene match: 10. This CDR3 comprises 16 residues. Germline loops: CDR1 SGHKS, CDR2 YYEKEE (reference sequence). The CDR3 DNA follows: TGTGCCAGCAGCTCGCTAGGACTAGGTATTTCCTACGAGCAGTACTTC. Its protein product is CASSSLGLGISYEQYF.

As regards this clone: Other DNA sequences from this sample encode an identical CDR3 as well. J is TRBJ2-1 and V is TRBV7-8; 12 bases fit TRBD2. The length of the CDR3 is 17 residues. Per germline, CDR1 SGHVS and CDR2 FQNEAQ. V shed 4 bases and J 0 bases; nucleotides not matched to a gene: 4. The CDR3 loop is CASSSGLAGSSYNEQFF. CDR3 DNA: TGTGCCAGCAGCTCCGGACTAGCGGGAAGCTCCTACAATGAGCAGTTCTTC.

The V call is TRBV29-1, the J call TRBJ2-3; 10 bases align to TRBD1. After removal of 7 bases from V and 2 bases from J, the junction contained 6 bases not matched to a gene. CDR1 is SQVTM, CDR2 ANQGSEA, per germline. The CDR3 loop spans 14 amino acids. CDR3 bases: TGCAGCGGTAGGACAGGGGGATACACAGATACGCAGTATTTT. This codes for CSGRTGGYTDTQYF.

This chain links TRBV27 with TRBJ1-3; 7 bases fit TRBD1. The CDR3 is made up of 20 amino acids. V lost 5 bases and J lost 0; bases outside the gene matches: 19. Germline V gives CDR1 MNHEY, CDR2 SMNVEV (reference sequence). CDR3 residues: CASSLPDRVGVLISGNTIYF. DNA of the CDR3: TGTGCCAGCAGTCTCCCCGACAGGGTTGGAGTATTAATCTCTGGAAACACCATATATTTT.

The V and J genes are TRBV28 and TRBJ2-7; D possibly uses TRBD1 or TRBD2 (5 bases each). Looked up from germline, CDR1 is MDHEN and CDR2 is SYDVKM. This CDR3 comprises 15 residues. V was shortened by 5 bases and J by 5 bases, with 19 bases between the two germline ends. CDR3 bases: TGTGCCAGCAGTCCACCCCGGGACCTACCCCACGAGCAGTACTTC. As protein: CASSPPRDLPHEQYF.

Concerning this clone itself: The sample has other DNA sequences that encode this CDR3 too. The CDR3: CASRDRGNQPQHF. CDR3 nucleotides: TGTGCCAGTAGGGACAGAGGCAATCAGCCCCAGCATTTT. This chain uses TRBV19 with TRBJ1-5; possibly TRBD1 for D (6 bases). The V and J ends lost 6 bases and 2 bases respectively, with 8 bases between them. The CDR3 runs to 13 residues. Looked up from germline, CDR1 is LNHDA and CDR2 is SQIVND (reference sequence).

This rearrangement joins TRBV9 to TRBJ1-1; TRBD1 matches at 9 bases. CDR3 size: 15 residues. With V trimmed by 3 bases and J by 1 base, 4 bases remained unmatched. Germline CDR1 is SGDLS and CDR2 is YYNGEE. CDR3 loop: CASSAGQGTNTEAFF. The CDR3 DNA reads as TGTGCCAGCAGCGCCGGACAGGGGACGAACACTGAAGCTTTCTTT.

The chain combines TRBV10-1 with TRBJ2-7; TRBD2 matches 14 bases. J was trimmed by 5 bases and V by 2 bases; bases with no gene match: 5. CDR3 length equals 16 residues. From germline, CDR1 is WNHNN and CDR2 SYGVQD (reference sequence). CDR3 in amino acids: CASSEAGLAGAHEQYF. CDR3 nucleotide sequence: TGCGCCAGCAGTGAGGCGGGACTAGCGGGAGCTCACGAGCAGTACTTC.

The chain links TRBV7-6 to TRBJ1-3, with D maybe TRBD1 (5 bases). CDR3 length: 16 amino acids. Looked up from germline, CDR1 is SGHVS and CDR2 is FNYEAQ. V gave up 5 bases and J gave up 0 bases, with 14 bases separating them. CDR3 protein: CASSDRDVRSGNTIYF. In DNA form, the CDR3 reads TGTGCCAGCAGCGACCGGGACGTCCGCTCTGGAAACACCATATATTTT.

This chain joins TRBV27 and TRBJ2-2; tentatively, D is TRBD1 (5 bases). Per germline, CDR1 MNHEY and CDR2 SMNVEV (reference sequence). With 2 bases removed from V and 2 bases from J, the gap between germline ends came to 12 bases. The CDR3 length is 16 residues. The CDR3 DNA is TGTGCCAGCAGTTTAGGGCCAGGGCGTAACACCGGGGAGCTGTTTTTT. It specifies CASSLGPGRNTGELFF.

The rearrangement uses TRBV13 and TRBJ2-3, with D uncertain. The CDR3 length is 14 residues. CDR1 and CDR2 from the germline V gene are PRHDT and FYEKMQ (reference sequence). Trimming stripped 4 bases from V and 0 bases from J, with 8 bases between. The CDR3 sequence is CASSSAASTDTQYF. The CDR3, as DNA: TGTGCCAGCAGCTCCGCGGCGAGCACAGATACGCAGTATTTT.

The chain couples TRBV27 to TRBJ1-5; D call uncertain. V lost 2 bases, J lost 7 bases, and 15 bases lay in between. The germline gives CDR1 MNHEY, CDR2 SMNVEV (reference sequence). The CDR3 has 15 residues. DNA of the CDR3: TGTGCCAGCAGTTTAGTGCGGGGTATCGGGCAGCCCCAGCATTTT. Amino acids: CASSLVRGIGQPQHF.

The rearrangement uses TRBV7-6 and TRBJ2-7, with 7 bases aligning to TRBD2. J was trimmed by 7 bases and V by 5 bases; bases with no gene match: 14. Germline values: CDR1 SGHVS, CDR2 FNYEAQ. The length of the CDR3 is 15 residues. The CDR3 sequence is CASSPELAPKGEQYF. The CDR3 nucleotides read TGTGCCAGCAGCCCCGAACTAGCGCCAAAGGGGGAGCAGTACTTC.

CDR3 bases: TGTGCCTGGGATGGCATTTCTACCGGGGAGCTGTTTTTT. The encoded protein is CAWDGISTGELFF. The chain employs TRBV30 and TRBJ2-2; D unclear. The CDR3 spans 13 residues. Germline assignment: CDR1 GTSNPN and CDR2 SVGIG (reference sequence). Deletions cut 5 bases from V and 5 bases from J, with 12 bases between.

This chain uses TRBV16 with TRBJ2-6; 7 bases agree with TRBD2. Germline loops: CDR1 KGHSY, CDR2 FQNENV. The CDR3 runs 15 residues. Trimming removed 2 bases from V and 2 bases from J; junction bases left unmatched: 0. DNA for the CDR3: TGTGCCAGCAGCCAAGGGGGGGCTGGGGCCAACGTCCTGACTTTC. Encoded protein: CASSQGGAGANVLTF.

With respect to this clone: Sequence at one end of the junction differs from germline and may be a read error. The chain is built from TRBV5-1 and TRBJ2-7; TRBD2 aligns across 13 bases. Germline-derived CDR1 and CDR2 are SGHRS and YFSETQ. CDR3 length equals 16 residues. The CDR3 DNA reads TGCGCCAGCAGCGTATGGACTAGCGGGAGCCCTTACGGGCAGTACTTC. It translates to CASSVWTSGSPYGQYF.

This clone was counted once. J is TRBJ2-2 and V is TRBV7-6; 12 bases match TRBD2. This CDR3 has 15 amino acids. The V gene's germline CDR1 is SGHVS and CDR2 FNYEAQ. V lost 5 bases, J lost 7 bases, and 5 bases stayed unmatched. The CDR3 loop is CASSRLAGVGGELFF. CDR3 in DNA: TGTGCCAGCAGCAGACTAGCGGGAGTTGGCGGGGAGCTGTTTTTT.

The rearrangement uses TRBV7-9 and TRBJ2-4; D not certain. There are 14 residues in the CDR3. The ends were cut back, 2 bases at V and 5 bases at J, with 10 bases in the middle. The germline V gene has CDR1 SEHNR and CDR2 FQNEAQ (reference sequence). The CDR3 nucleotides read TGTGCCAGCAGCTTATTCGAGAAAGAAAACATTCAGTACTTC. Translated, it gives CASSLFEKENIQYF.

The J gene is TRBJ2-3, the V gene TRBV7-9, with a possible D match to TRBD1 (5 bases). V lost 5 bases and J lost 0, with 18 bases in between. CDR1 is SEHNR and CDR2 is FQNEAQ in the germline V gene (reference sequence). The CDR3 is 17 amino acids. The CDR3 bases are TGTGCCAGCAGCATCTCTTGGGGCGTTCCTAGCACAGATACGCAGTATTTT. As protein: CASSISWGVPSTDTQYF.

V is TRBV7-9 and J is TRBJ2-2; 7 bases are shared with TRBD1. The CDR3 covers 14 residues. CDR1 and CDR2 from the germline V gene are SEHNR and FQNEAQ (reference sequence). V dropped 3 bases and J dropped 4; count of bases not matched to a gene: 2. This CDR3 is CASSFGTATGELFF. DNA for the CDR3: TGTGCCAGCAGCTTTGGGACAGCCACCGGGGAGCTGTTTTTT.

V usage is TRBV7-9 and J usage is TRBJ2-5; D tentatively fits TRBD1 or TRBD2 (7 bases each). Trimming took 8 bases from V and 1 from J, leaving 20 bases between them. This CDR3 is built from 16 residues. CDR1 is SEHNR and CDR2 is FQNEAQ in the germline V gene (reference sequence). CDR3 in amino acids: CASQGGGGLTQETQYF. Written as DNA, the CDR3 is TGTGCCAGCCAGGGGGGGGGAGGACTCACCCAAGAGACCCAGTACTTC. The complete variable domain, with remaining parts taken from reference TRBV7-9 and TRBJ2-5, reads DTGVSQNPRHKITKRGQNVTFRCDPISEHNRLYWYRQTLGQGPEFLTYFQNEAQLEKSRLLSDRFSAERPKGSFSTLEIQRTEQGDSAMYLCASQGGGGLTQETQYFGPGTRLLVL.

This sequence joins TRBV7-6 and TRBJ1-1; D not certain. Trimming shortened V by 5 bases and J by 1 base, and 17 bases separated the two germline ends. Germline V gene sequence: CDR1 SGHVS, CDR2 FNYEAQ. The CDR3 loop spans 16 amino acids. CDR3 amino acids: CASSHRRQRGNTEAFF. The DNA of the CDR3 is TGTGCCAGCAGCCACAGAAGACAACGTGGGAACACTGAAGCTTTCTTT.

Concerning this clone itself: The same CDR3 can be traced to other DNA sequences in this sample. The chain recombines TRBV5-1 with TRBJ2-1; TRBD2 matches at 11 bases. The CDR3 is 16 residues long. Germline CDR1 SGHRS, CDR2 YFSETQ. The ends lost 0 bases at V and 3 bases at J; junction bases unmatched: 2. CDR3: CASSLVLAGDYNEQFF. As DNA, the CDR3 is TGCGCCAGCAGCTTGGTACTAGCGGGGGACTACAATGAGCAGTTCTTC.

V gene TRBV19 combines with J gene TRBJ2-1; TRBD1 agrees at 11 bases. Germline trimming cut 3 bases from V and 6 bases from J; bases unmatched to any gene: 4. This CDR3 has 15 residues. Germline-derived CDR1 and CDR2 are LNHDA and SQIVND (reference sequence). CDR3 in amino acids: CASSIGTGGVNEQFF. The CDR3, as DNA: TGTGCCAGTAGTATTGGGACAGGGGGAGTCAATGAGCAGTTCTTC. The variable domain in full, with the rest retrieved from reference TRBV19 and TRBJ2-1, is DGGITQSPKYLFRKEGQNVTLSCEQNLNHDAMYWYRQDPGQGLRLIYYSQIVNDFQKGDIAEGYSVSREKKESFPLTVTSAQKNPTAFYLCASSIGTGGVNEQFFGPGTRLTVL.